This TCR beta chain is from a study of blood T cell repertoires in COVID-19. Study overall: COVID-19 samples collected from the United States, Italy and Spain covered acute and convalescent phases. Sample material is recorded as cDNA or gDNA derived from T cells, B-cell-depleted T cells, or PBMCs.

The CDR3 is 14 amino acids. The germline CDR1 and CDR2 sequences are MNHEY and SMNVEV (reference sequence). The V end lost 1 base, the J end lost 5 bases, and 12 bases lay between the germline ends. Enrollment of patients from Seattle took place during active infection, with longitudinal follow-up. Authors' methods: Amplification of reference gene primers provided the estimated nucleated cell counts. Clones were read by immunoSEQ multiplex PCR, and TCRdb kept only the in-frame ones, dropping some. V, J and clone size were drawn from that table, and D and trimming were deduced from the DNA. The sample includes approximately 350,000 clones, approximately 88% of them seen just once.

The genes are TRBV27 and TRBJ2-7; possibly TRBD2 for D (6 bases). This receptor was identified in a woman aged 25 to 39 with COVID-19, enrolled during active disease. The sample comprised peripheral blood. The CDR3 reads CASSLFWGENEQYF. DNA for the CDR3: TGTGCCAGCAGTTTATTCTGGGGGGAAAACGAGCAGTACTTC.